This T cell receptor (beta chain) was identified during a study of blood T cell repertoires in COVID-19. Study background: T cells, B-cell-depleted T cells, or PBMCs supplied cDNA or gDNA.

The CDR3 consists of 14 residues. Unmatched junction bases numbered 6, after V lost 4 bases and J lost 7 bases. The germline gives CDR1 SGDLS, CDR2 YYNGEE. Some clones are missing from TCRdb's copy, which holds only in-frame ones; the method was immunoSEQ multiplex PCR. The sample lists about 140,000 clones, 88% occurring once. Sequencing used peripheral blood. The receptor's source is a man between 70 and 80 years old with acute or convalescent COVID-19. The rearrangement links TRBV9 to TRBJ1-4; 8 bases map to TRBD1. The CDR3 loop is CASSPGQGGEKLFF. The CDR3 DNA is TGTGCCAGCAGCCCTGGACAGGGCGGTGAAAAACTGTTTTTT.